The 8 T cell receptor beta chains listed next were all sequenced from one sample in a study of T cells in Graves' hyperthyroidism and ophthalmopathy. RNA transcripts served as the template for amplifying TCR beta CDR3 regions. A first-round RT-PCR of the TCR CDR3 used the HTBI primer set. TCRdb independently ran MiXCR on the multiplex PCR reads; one entry per CDR3 protein. The table has roughly 520,000 distinct CDR3 sequences, approximately 25% seen once. Source material: blood. These receptors were collected from a woman aged 25 to 39 with Graves' ophthalmopathy.

The CDR3, as DNA: TGTGCCAGCAGCTTAGGACTCCCCGCCCGTGCCTACGAGCAGTACTTC. Translation: CASSLGLPARAYEQYF. The chain combines TRBV11-2 with TRBJ2-7, with no clear D. The V gene's germline CDR1 is SGHAT and CDR2 FQNNGV. Trimming left V 1 base short and J 2 bases short, with 15 bases between. The CDR3 totals 16 residues.

Ten or more counts support this clonotype. The J gene is TRBJ2-7, the V gene TRBV2; D ambiguous. Germline V CDR1 and CDR2: SNHLY, FYNNEI. CDR3 size: 11 residues. V lost 7 bases and J 5 bases, leaving 9 bases between the germline ends. The CDR3 loop is CASKYANEQYF. CDR3 nucleotide sequence: TGTGCCAGCAAGTATGCAAACGAGCAGTACTTC.

Comment on this clonotype: The CDR3 does not end in the conserved phenylalanine or tryptophan, so this is likely a read error. V gene TRBV12-3 or TRBV12-4 combines with J gene TRBJ1-1, with 9 bases fitting TRBD1. V was pared by 5 bases and J by 5 bases, with 6 bases of the junction left unmatched. The CDR3 loop spans 14 amino acids. The CDR3 nucleotides read TGTGCCAGCAGTAGGACAGGGGCTAGGACTGAAGCTTTCGTT. This codes for CASSRTGARTEAFV.

Of note for this clonotype: One base away lies a much larger clone, so this may be a sequencing read error. This chain joins TRBV5-1 and TRBJ2-2, with TRBD1 matching 7 bases. This CDR3 has 16 amino acids. Per germline, CDR1 SGHRS and CDR2 YFSETQ. DNA of the CDR3: TGCGCCAGCAGCTGGACCGGGACAGAGAACACCGGGGAGCTGTGTTTT. Its protein is CASSWTGTENTGELCF.

This clonotype was observed many times. This sequence joins TRBV15 and TRBJ1-1, with D tentatively TRBD1 (6 bases). The ends were cut back, 4 bases at V and 0 bases at J, with 9 bases in the middle. The germline gives CDR1 LNHNV, CDR2 YYDKDF (reference sequence). This CDR3 has 14 amino acids. CDR3 in DNA: TGTGCCACCAGCATTCGGACAGTGAACACTGAAGCTTTCTTT. Its protein is CATSIRTVNTEAFF.

This chain joins TRBV13 and TRBJ2-7, with TRBD2 matching 10 bases. This CDR3 is built from 14 residues. Germline trimming cut 5 bases from V and 5 bases from J; bases unmatched to any gene: 6. Per germline, CDR1 PRHDT and CDR2 FYEKMQ (reference sequence). CDR3: CASSTTLAGDEQYF. Written as DNA, the CDR3 is TGTGCCAGCAGCACCACGCTAGCGGGAGACGAGCAGTACTTC.

In this sample, this clonotype turned up once. The chain employs TRBV4-1 and TRBJ2-7; no clear D. CDR1 is MGHRA and CDR2 is YSYEKL in the germline V gene. The ends were cut back, 0 bases at V and 3 bases at J, with 9 bases in the middle. The CDR3 has 14 amino acids. CDR3 region: CASSQEPRSYEQYF. The CDR3 nucleotides are TGCGCCAGCAGCCAAGAACCGAGGAGCTACGAGCAGTACTTC.

This clonotype was recorded many times. The chain recombines TRBV15 with TRBJ1-5; D is perhaps TRBD1 (5 bases). The CDR3 runs to 14 residues. Per the germline V gene, CDR1 is LNHNV and CDR2 is YYDKDF (reference sequence). V shed 3 bases and J shed 7 bases, with 13 bases lying between them. The CDR3 protein is CATSRGLGAQPQHF. CDR3 DNA sequence: TGTGCCACCAGCAGGGGACTCGGGGCGCAGCCCCAGCATTTT.